This record looks at one T cell receptor beta chain sequence and its context. Its specificity is not known. Trimming cost V 5 bases and J 6 bases; bases outside gene matches: 21. CDR1 is MDHEN and CDR2 is SYDVKM in the germline V gene. The CDR3 sequence is 19 residues long. Assay used: immunoSEQ multiplex PCR; TCRdb lists only in-frame clones, some missing. The sample includes about 76,000 clones, 85% to 90% of them seen just once. This sample is part of a study of OX40 agonist ivuxolimab in advanced cancers. Study in general: Six ivuxolimab dose levels, 0.01 to 10 mg/kg, were given intravenously every 2 weeks. Whole-study findings and limits: Both blood CD4+ and CD8+ T cells showed clonal growth by week 6 at 0.1 to 3.0 mg/kg. Antigen targets of the expanded peripheral T cells went undetermined.

This TCR was sampled from an adult with an advanced solid tumor such as melanoma, head and neck, liver or kidney cancer. The material was CD4+ or CD8+ T cells sorted from blood, obtained in a trial of the OX40 agonist ivuxolimab. The rearrangement links TRBV28 to TRBJ2-1, with 8 bases fitting TRBD2. The CDR3 nucleotides are TGTGCCAGCAGTCTACCGGGACCCGGGCCCGGGACTAGAGGCAATGAGCAGTTCTTC. Its protein product is CASSLPGPGPGTRGNEQFF.